A single sample is the source of the 25 T cell receptor beta chains below, sequenced in a study of T cells after yellow fever vaccination. TCRdb re-analysed the 5' RACE reads in MiXCR, keeping a single row per CDR3 protein. In the table there are under 150,000 distinct CDR3 sequences, 7.7% of which are singletons. The sequencing here drew on CD4+ T cells sorted from PBMCs, taken 5 days after the yellow fever booster vaccination. All receptors come from a man in his thirties or forties who received the YFV17D yellow fever vaccine.

This clonotype was counted ten times or more. The rearrangement joins TRBV5-1 to TRBJ2-1, with D unclear. The CDR3 has 15 residues. Trimming took off 2 bases at V and 2 bases at J, with 11 bases between the two ends. CDR1 and CDR2 (germline): SGHRS, YFSETQ. The CDR3 is CASSLPGSTYNEQFF. The CDR3 DNA follows: TGCGCCAGCAGCTTACCCGGATCCACCTACAATGAGCAGTTCTTC. The variable domain in full, with the rest retrieved from reference TRBV5-1 and TRBJ2-1, is KAGVTQTPRYLIKTRGQQVTLSCSPISGHRSVSWYQQTPGQGLQFLFEYFSETQRNKGNFPGRFSGRQFSNSRSEMNVSTLELGDSALYLCASSLPGSTYNEQFFGPGTRLTVL.

This clonotype turned up a few times. V is TRBV5-4 and J is TRBJ2-5, with D perhaps matching TRBD1 (6 bases). Germline CDR1 and CDR2: SGHNT and YYREEE (reference sequence). Trimming cost V 4 bases and J 5 bases, with 15 bases left between them. The CDR3 extends over 14 amino acids. CDR3 nucleotides: TGTGCCAGCAGCGCTTACAGGGCTGTGGAGACCCAGTACTTC. Its protein product is CASSAYRAVETQYF.

This clonotype has a count of ten or more. This chain uses TRBV20-1 with TRBJ2-5; D may match TRBD1 or TRBD2 (6 bases each). The germline gives CDR1 DFQATT, CDR2 SNEGSKA (reference sequence). The CDR3 totals 15 residues. Trimming shortened V by 3 bases and J by 7 bases, and 21 bases separated the two germline ends. CDR3 residues: CSARFSGALGGTQYF. CDR3 DNA: TGCAGTGCTAGGTTCTCGGGGGCGCTTGGAGGGACCCAGTACTTC.

The rearrangement links TRBV20-1 to TRBJ2-1; 10 bases map to TRBD2. CDR1 is DFQATT, CDR2 SNEGSKA, per germline (reference sequence). V was pared by 1 base and J by 1 base, with 4 bases of the junction left unmatched. This CDR3 comprises 16 residues. The CDR3 is CSARVGLAESYNEQFF. CDR3 coding DNA: TGCAGTGCTAGAGTCGGACTAGCGGAGTCCTACAATGAGCAGTTCTTC.

This clonotype was found many times. The chain joins TRBV5-1 to TRBJ2-2; D is perhaps TRBD2 (5 bases). V dropped 6 bases and J dropped 10 bases, with 10 bases sitting between them. In germline, CDR1 is SGHRS, CDR2 YFSETQ. CDR3 length equals 11 residues. Here the CDR3 reads CASKGGPELFF. Written as DNA, the CDR3 is TGCGCCAGCAAAGGAGGCCCGGAGCTGTTTTTT.

The chain carries TRBV4-3 and TRBJ2-2; D possibly matches TRBD1 or TRBD2 (5 bases each). CDR3 length: 13 amino acids. Germline assignment: CDR1 LGHNA and CDR2 YSLEER. V gave up 1 base and J gave up 6 bases, with 6 bases separating them. The CDR3 nucleotides read TGCGCCAGCAGCCAAGGGGACCCCGGGGAGCTGTTTTTT. It specifies CASSQGDPGELFF.

The V gene is TRBV20-1, the J gene TRBJ2-7, with D possibly being TRBD1 or TRBD2 (5 bases each). The CDR3 consists of 16 residues. Trimming took off 1 base at V and 4 bases at J, with 20 bases between the two ends. CDR1 is DFQATT, CDR2 SNEGSKA, per germline (reference sequence). As DNA, the CDR3 is TGCAGTGCTAGAGCAGGTCGGGACGGCCTCATATACGAGCAGTACTTC. Translation: CSARAGRDGLIYEQYF.

Many counts were recorded for this clonotype. The chain recombines TRBV6-5 with TRBJ2-5; 11 positions match TRBD2. Germline V gene lookup returns CDR1 MNHEY and CDR2 SVGAGI. This CDR3 is built from 16 residues. With 3 bases clipped from V and 5 bases from J, the junction kept 8 bases outside the gene matches. DNA for the CDR3: TGTGCCAGCAGTTATCCGACTAGCGGGAAGGGGGAGACCCAGTACTTC. Protein product: CASSYPTSGKGETQYF.

This clonotype was picked up many times. The J gene is TRBJ2-2, the V gene TRBV9; D is unclear. V lost 0 bases and J 1 base, leaving 4 bases between the germline ends. Germline V CDR1 and CDR2: SGDLS, YYNGEE. The CDR3 sequence is 14 residues long. CDR3 in DNA: TGTGCCAGCAGCGTAGCAGTGAACACCGGGGAGCTGTTTTTT. Translated: CASSVAVNTGELFF. Complete variable domain (other parts from reference TRBV9 and TRBJ2-2): DSGVTQTPKHLITATGQRVTLRCSPRSGDLSVYWYQQSLDQGLQFLIQYYNGEERAKGNILERFSAQQFPDLHSELNLSSLELGDSALYFCASSVAVNTGELFFGEGSRLTVL.

In this sample, this clonotype turned up once. The chain uses TRBV7-2 and TRBJ2-7, with TRBD1 as a possible D gene (6 bases). The CDR3 is made up of 14 amino acids. From germline, CDR1 is SGHTA and CDR2 FQGNSA. Trimming pared 4 bases from V and 3 bases from J, leaving 13 bases between. The CDR3 nucleotides are TGTGCCAGCAGCTCCCGGACAGCGCTCTACGAGCAGTACTTC. Translated, it gives CASSSRTALYEQYF. Filled out from reference TRBV7-2 and TRBJ2-7, the complete variable domain reads GAGVSQSPSNKVTEKGKDVELRCDPISGHTALYWYRQSLGQGLEFLIYFQGNSAPDKSGLPSDRFSAERTGGSVSTLTIQRTQQEDSAVYLCASSSRTALYEQYFGPGTRLTVT.

This clonotype appeared many times. This rearrangement joins TRBV5-6 to TRBJ1-1; 8 bases are shared with TRBD1. After removal of 4 bases from V and 5 bases from J, the junction contained 10 bases not matched to a gene. This CDR3 comprises 15 residues. Germline V lookup: CDR1 SGHDT, CDR2 YYEEEE. The CDR3 spells CASSINSGGLTEAFF. For the CDR3, the DNA is TGTGCCAGCAGCATAAACTCAGGGGGCCTTACTGAAGCTTTCTTT. Full variable domain (remainder filled in from reference TRBV5-6 and TRBJ1-1): DAGVTQSPTHLIKTRGQQVTLRCSPKSGHDTVSWYQQALGQGPQFIFQYYEEEERQRGNFPDRFSGHQFPNYSSELNVNALLLGDSALYLCASSINSGGLTEAFFGQGTRLTVV.

This clonotype was seen many times. The chain joins TRBV9 to TRBJ2-5; 8 bases match TRBD1. The CDR3 sequence is 15 residues long. Per the germline V gene, CDR1 is SGDLS and CDR2 is YYNGEE. With V trimmed by 0 bases and J by 5 bases, 6 bases remained unmatched. The CDR3 DNA follows: TGTGCCAGCAGCGTAGCCGGCAGGGGGCAGGAGACCCAGTACTTC. It codes for CASSVAGRGQETQYF.

The genes are TRBV6-6 and TRBJ2-4; D ambiguous. The CDR3 covers 16 residues. V was trimmed by 0 bases and J by 0 bases, leaving 9 bases between them. Germline CDR1 and CDR2: MNHNY and SVGAGI (reference sequence). The CDR3 DNA reads TGTGCCAGCAGTTACTCGTTAGGCGTAGCCAAAAACATTCAGTACTTC. Translation: CASSYSLGVAKNIQYF.

Many counts were recorded for this clonotype. The chain couples TRBV20-1 to TRBJ2-7; TRBD2 matches 15 bases. Unmatched junction bases numbered 9, after V lost 5 bases and J lost 7 bases. Germline lookup yields CDR1 DFQATT and CDR2 SNEGSKA (reference sequence). CDR3 length: 15 residues. Here the CDR3 reads CSAGPGLAGGREQYF. CDR3 DNA sequence: TGCAGTGCTGGGCCCGGACTAGCGGGAGGGCGTGAGCAGTACTTC.

This clonotype was picked up many times. J is TRBJ2-5 and V is TRBV5-1; TRBD2 agrees at 16 bases. This CDR3 has 17 residues. V lost 4 bases to trimming and J lost 5 bases; unmatched junction nucleotides: 8. Germline CDR1 SGHRS, CDR2 YFSETQ. DNA of the CDR3: TGCGCCAGCAGCCCGGGACTAGCGGGAGGGTCTAGGGAGACCCAGTACTTC. This sequence encodes CASSPGLAGGSRETQYF.

V usage is TRBV7-2 and J usage is TRBJ1-4; D gene ambiguous. CDR3 length equals 16 residues. CDR1 SGHTA and CDR2 FQGNSA come from the germline V gene. Trimming removed 1 base at V and 5 bases at J, with 14 bases between. The CDR3 sequence is CASSLVGGQRNEKLFF. The CDR3 DNA reads TGTGCCAGCAGCTTAGTCGGAGGGCAGAGAAATGAAAAACTGTTTTTT. Based on the CDR3 plus reference TRBV7-2 and TRBJ1-4, the full variable domain is GAGVSQSPSNKVTEKGKDVELRCDPISGHTALYWYRQSLGQGLEFLIYFQGNSAPDKSGLPSDRFSAERTGGSVSTLTIQRTQQEDSAVYLCASSLVGGQRNEKLFFGSGTQLSVL.

This clonotype was recorded many times. The rearrangement joins TRBV7-2 to TRBJ2-3, with D perhaps matching TRBD2 (5 bases). The germline V gene has CDR1 SGHTA and CDR2 FQGNSA. Trimming took off 7 bases at V and 8 bases at J, with 13 bases between the two ends. This CDR3 is 12 amino acids long. This chain's CDR3 is CASNANRGTQYF. The CDR3 region has the DNA TGTGCCAGCAACGCGAATCGGGGTACGCAGTATTTT.

This clonotype has just a few counts. The J gene is TRBJ2-7, the V gene TRBV5-1, with D possibly being TRBD1 (5 bases). V lost 1 base and J 3 bases, leaving 8 bases between the germline ends. This CDR3 is 13 amino acids long. Germline CDR1 is SGHRS and CDR2 is YFSETQ. Here the CDR3 reads CASSLFRDYEQYF. DNA of the CDR3: TGCGCCAGCAGCTTGTTCAGGGACTACGAGCAGTACTTC. Using reference TRBV5-1 and TRBJ2-7 for the parts outside the CDR3, the full variable domain is KAGVTQTPRYLIKTRGQQVTLSCSPISGHRSVSWYQQTPGQGLQFLFEYFSETQRNKGNFPGRFSGRQFSNSRSEMNVSTLELGDSALYLCASSLFRDYEQYFGPGTRLTVT.

This clonotype was picked up many times. The V gene is TRBV12-3 or TRBV12-4, the J gene TRBJ2-7, with 9 bases identical to TRBD1. Trimming removed 2 bases from V and 4 bases from J; junction bases left unmatched: 6. The CDR3 has 15 residues. CDR3 bases: TGTGCCAGCAGTTTAACCGGGACAGGGTTTTACGAGCAGTACTTC. Amino acid sequence: CASSLTGTGFYEQYF.

About this clonotype itself: A much larger clone lies a single base off, so this may be a read error. The chain couples TRBV20-1 to TRBJ1-5; D is ambiguous. The CDR3 covers 15 residues. Looked up from germline, CDR1 is DFQATT and CDR2 is SNEGSKA (reference sequence). V lost 7 bases to trimming and J lost 1 base, with 17 bases between them. CDR3 bases: TGCAGTGTGGGCGGTTGGGGTTCAAGCAATCAGCCCCAGCATTTT. Protein sequence: CSVGGWGSSNQPQHF.

Ten or more counts support this clonotype. V and J are TRBV20-1 and TRBJ2-7; D may be TRBD2 (5 bases). Between the trimmed V and J ends, which lost 1 base and 0 bases, there was a span of 10 bases. Per the germline V gene, CDR1 is DFQATT and CDR2 is SNEGSKA (reference sequence). The CDR3 runs 14 residues. CDR3 amino acids: CSARALDFSYEQYF. DNA for the CDR3: TGCAGTGCTAGAGCCCTGGACTTCTCCTACGAGCAGTACTTC.

V gene TRBV12-3 or TRBV12-4 combines with J gene TRBJ1-1; 7 positions match TRBD1. CDR3 length: 14 amino acids. The J segment lost 1 base and the V segment lost 7 bases, leaving 6 bases of the junction unmatched. The CDR3 protein is CASTSTGSNTEAFF. CDR3 DNA sequence: TGTGCCAGCACCTCGACAGGGTCGAACACTGAAGCTTTCTTT.

This clonotype was detected a few times. This rearrangement joins TRBV9 to TRBJ2-1; TRBD2 agrees at 12 bases. The germline gives CDR1 SGDLS, CDR2 YYNGEE. This CDR3 is built from 15 residues. J lost 5 bases, V lost 4 bases, and 4 bases had no gene match. CDR3: CASSPGLAGNNEQFF. The CDR3 nucleotides are TGTGCCAGCAGCCCCGGACTAGCGGGGAACAATGAGCAGTTCTTC.

This clonotype was detected ten times or more. The chain recombines TRBV6-5 with TRBJ2-3, with 8 bases that match TRBD2. In germline, CDR1 is MNHEY, CDR2 SVGAGI. The CDR3 contains 15 residues. Unmatched junction bases numbered 1, after V lost 0 bases and J lost 2 bases. CDR3: CASSYSSGVTDTQYF. The CDR3 DNA is TGTGCCAGCAGTTACTCTAGCGGGGTCACAGATACGCAGTATTTT.

This clonotype showed up many times. The chain employs TRBV7-2 and TRBJ2-7; 11 bases align to TRBD2. The V segment lost 5 bases and the J segment 0 bases; nucleotides outside the gene matches: 6. The CDR3 has 16 amino acids. The germline gives CDR1 SGHTA, CDR2 FQGNSA. The DNA for the CDR3 is TGTGCCAGCAGCCCTAGCGGGAGGACTGTCTCCTACGAGCAGTACTTC. Amino acids: CASSPSGRTVSYEQYF.